This passage covers 16 T cell receptor beta chains from one sample sequenced in a study of tumor and adjacent non-tumor tissue in lung cancer. The template was RNA from unsorted bulk tissue. A modified ARM-PCR protocol with three rounds of nested PCR amplified TCRbeta. Via MiXCR, TCRdb re-called the multiplex PCR reads, giving one row per CDR3 protein. The profile shows around 140,000 distinct CDR3 sequences, approximately 66% of them singletons. The specimen was lung tumor tissue. The receptors derive from a man in his fifties or sixties with small cell lung cancer.

The chain is built from TRBV2 and TRBJ1-2; possible D gene TRBD1, 6 bases. The CDR3 is 15 amino acids. CDR1 and CDR2 from the germline V gene are SNHLY and FYNNEI. V was clipped by 7 bases and J by 2 bases, with 17 bases between them. The CDR3 is CASILGTPGNYGYTF. The CDR3 DNA follows: TGTGCCAGCATTTTAGGGACACCTGGGAACTATGGCTACACCTTC.

The chain combines TRBV6-5 with TRBJ2-2; 12 nucleotides line up with TRBD2. After removal of 7 bases from V and 3 bases from J, the junction contained 15 bases not matched to a gene. CDR1 MNHEY and CDR2 SVGAGI come from the germline V gene. The CDR3 is 19 amino acids. CDR3 protein: CASNTLGLAGASYTGELFF. The CDR3 DNA sequence: TGTGCCAGCAATACACTGGGACTAGCGGGTGCCTCGTACACCGGGGAGCTGTTTTTT.

As regards this clonotype: This sequence may be a read error, since a much larger clone differs from it by one base. No DNA is shown, since the ends of the CDR3 on it are uncertain; the CDR3 is the one TCRdb lists. J is TRBJ2-3 and V is TRBV29-1; TRBD1 is the table's D call and was not checked against the DNA. Counting both end residues, the CDR3 totals 12 amino acids. Germline values: CDR1 SQVTM, CDR2 ANQGSEA. The CDR3 loop reads CSVAPGSDTQFF.

This clonotype was detected ten times or more. The rearrangement uses TRBV11-3 and TRBJ1-3; D call uncertain. Germline V CDR1 and CDR2: SGHNT, YENEEA. The length of the CDR3 is 15 residues. Between the trimmed V and J ends, which lost 0 bases and 0 bases, there was a span of 6 bases. DNA for the CDR3: TGTGCCAGCAGCTTAGACGGCCACTCTGGAAACACCATATATTTT. Its translation is CASSLDGHSGNTIYF.

This clonotype was seen once. It may be a read error: a sequence one base away is much more abundant. The rearrangement joins TRBV28 to TRBJ2-7; weak D call: TRBD1 (5 bases). Germline-derived CDR1 and CDR2 are MDHEN and SYDVKM. The CDR3 is 13 residues long. The CDR3: CASLDKNSYKQYF. The CDR3 DNA reads TGTGCCAGTTTGGACAAAAACTCCTACAAGCAGTACTTC.

V usage is TRBV29-1 and J usage is TRBJ2-1; TRBD2 aligns across 8 bases. With V trimmed by 3 bases and J by 6 bases, 10 bases remained unmatched. CDR3 length: 15 amino acids. Germline CDR1 and CDR2: SQVTM and ANQGSEA. The CDR3 nucleotides are TGCAGCGTTGATTCTCGACTAGCGAGCTTCAATGAGCAGTTCTTC. Translating gives CSVDSRLASFNEQFF.

With regard to this clonotype: Sequence at one end of the junction differs from germline and may be a read error. The DNA for the CDR3 is TGTTCCAGCAGGGACAGGGGGCGAGGAGGCGTGCTTAATGAAAAACTGTTTTTT. Translation: CSSRDRGRGGVLNEKLFF. The gene calls are TRBV6-1 and TRBJ1-4; 12 bases are a match to TRBD1. In germline, CDR1 is MNHNS, CDR2 SASEGT. The length of the CDR3 is 18 residues.

Turning to this clonotype: Sequence at one end of the junction differs from germline and may be a read error. The V call is TRBV20-1, the J call TRBJ2-2; the D gene is possibly TRBD2 (6 bases). The CDR3 is 16 residues long. Germline values: CDR1 DFQATT, CDR2 SNEGSKA (reference sequence). The CDR3 is CSARDRRGANTGKLFF. CDR3 bases: TGCAGTGCTAGAGATAGGCGGGGCGCGAACACCGGGAAGCTGTTTTTT.

This rearrangement joins TRBV12-3 or TRBV12-4 to TRBJ2-3; TRBD2 might be the D (6 bases). V was trimmed by 6 bases and J by 1 base, leaving 20 bases between them. CDR3 size: 17 residues. The CDR3 protein is CASRPQTGASGTDTQYF. The CDR3 nucleotides are TGTGCCAGCAGACCACAAACCGGGGCTAGCGGCACAGATACGCAGTATTTT.

About this clonotype itself: A much larger clone lies a single base off, so this may be a read error. The V and J genes are TRBV6-6 and TRBJ2-1; 9 bases match TRBD1. The CDR3 runs 14 residues. In germline, CDR1 is MNHNY, CDR2 SVGAGI (reference sequence). J lost 9 bases, V lost 8 bases, and 11 bases had no gene match. The CDR3 is CASLSRDRAVEQFF. CDR3 coding DNA: TGTGCCAGCCTCAGCCGGGACAGGGCTGTTGAGCAGTTCTTC.

Remarks on this clonotype: Since the CDR3 does not end with the conserved phenylalanine or tryptophan, this likely comes from a read error. The limits of the CDR3 on the DNA are not certain, so only TCRdb's listed CDR3 is given. The chain employs TRBV6-1 and TRBJ2-3. The CDR3 is 14 residues long, ends included. The germline CDR1 and CDR2 sequences are MNHNS and SASEGT. CDR3 sequence reads: CASSDSGFVGTQYI.

This clonotype was recorded a few times. CDR3 DNA: TGTGCCAGCAGTTTTTACAGCAATGGCTACACCTTC. Protein: CASSFYSNGYTF. V usage is TRBV12-3 or TRBV12-4 and J usage is TRBJ1-2; D uncertain. The V gene lost 3 bases and the J gene lost 6 bases, with 8 bases spanning the gap. The CDR3 length is 12 residues.

This clonotype came up a few times. J is TRBJ2-5 and V is TRBV20-1; D unclear. Germline CDR1 reads DFQATT; CDR2 reads SNEGSKA (reference sequence). The CDR3 has 15 residues. V was trimmed by 0 bases and J by 5 bases, leaving 16 bases between them. The CDR3 DNA sequence: TGCAGTGCTAGAGACGCCACCCTTTACGGGGAGACCCAGTACTTC. As protein: CSARDATLYGETQYF.

With regard to this clonotype: A read error is possible here, since a much larger clone lies one base away. This chain connects TRBV6-1 to TRBJ2-2, with 7 bases that match TRBD1. The CDR3 contains 15 residues. Per the germline V gene, CDR1 is MNHNS and CDR2 is SASEGT. The ends lost 7 bases at V and 2 bases at J; junction bases unmatched: 7. The chain's CDR3 is CASNAGTANTGELFF. The DNA of the CDR3 is TGTGCCAGCAATGCCGGGACAGCCAACACCGGGGAGCTGTTTTTT.

V usage is TRBV20-1 and J usage is TRBJ1-5; possible D gene TRBD1, 6 bases. V was pared by 6 bases and J by 0 bases, with 12 bases between. The CDR3 runs to 14 residues. Germline lookup yields CDR1 DFQATT and CDR2 SNEGSKA (reference sequence). CDR3 region: CSARDTYSNQPQHF. The CDR3 coding sequence is TGCAGTGCGAGGGACACCTATAGCAATCAGCCCCAGCATTTT.

Points on this clonotype: As the CDR3 is not closed by the conserved phenylalanine or tryptophan, this likely results from a read error. The chain combines TRBV11-2 with TRBJ1-2; D is uncertain. Germline CDR1 reads SGHAT; CDR2 reads FQNNGV. This CDR3 has 13 amino acids. CDR3 protein: CPSTFTESYGYTL. CDR3 nucleotide sequence: TGTCCCAGCACCTTCACAGAATCCTATGGCTACACCTTA.